This TCR beta chain was profiled in a study of technical replicates of blood from a handful of donors. Generated by immunoSEQ multiplex PCR, the TCRdb table keeps only in-frame clones and is missing some. The repertoire holds 79,000 or so clones, with about 90% as singletons. Sequenced: T cells isolated from PBMCs. The TCR was taken from a human donor in good health.

The CDR3 sequence: CASSPLAGASYEQYF. CDR3 sequence (DNA): TGTGCCAGCAGCCCCCTTGCGGGAGCTTCCTACGAGCAGTACTTC. The rearrangement uses TRBV5-6 and TRBJ2-7; 7 nucleotides agree with TRBD2. CDR3 length: 15 amino acids. Germline CDR1 reads SGHDT; CDR2 reads YYEEEE. J lost 1 base, V lost 4 bases, and 8 bases had no gene match.